A selection of T cell receptor beta chains follows, all from one sample in a study of PD-L1 blockade in urothelial cancer. Profiled with immunoSEQ multiplex PCR; TCRdb holds only in-frame clones, not every one. Here the sample spans 50,000 or so clones, 84% being singletons. This specimen was PBMCs, taken around atezolizumab (anti-PD-L1) treatment. Source of these receptors: a man aged 35-49 years with urothelial cancer. Each CDR3 is given with its conserved first and last residue. Fields, in order: J gene, D gene, V gene, clone size, CDR3 DNA, CDR3 protein. A D gene is named only where the DNA matches it firmly. Clone size, where shown, is once, few, many, or a class for clones that have expanded.

TRBJ1-1 - TRBV28 - TGTGCCAGCGGGAGAGATCTGAACACTGAAGCTTTCTTT CASGRDLNTEAFF
TRBJ2-5 - TRBV5-1 - TGCGCCAGCAGCTTGGAAGGTTACAGCAGGGAGACCCAGTACTTC CASSLEGYSRETQYF
TRBJ1-2 - TRBV27 - TGTGCCAGCAGTCCCCTGGGGCCGCGGTTAGCTAACTATGGCTACACCTTC CASSPLGPRLANYGYTF
TRBJ1-5 - TRBV7-2 once TGTGCCAGCAGCTTTGTACAGGACGCATATAGCAATCAGCCCCAGCATTTT CASSFVQDAYSNQPQHF
TRBJ1-2 TRBD1 TRBV14 - TGTGCCAGCAGCCGTCTCGGACAGGGGGCAGGAGGCTACACCTTC CASSRLGQGAGGYTF
TRBJ2-1 TRBD2 TRBV10-3 - TGTGCCATCAGTGATTACACGGGACTAGCGGATAACAAGGGCTCCTACAATGAGCAGTTCTTC CAISDYTGLADNKGSYNEQFF
TRBJ2-2 - TRBV2 - TGTGCCAGCAGTGACTCCCCTGGGGCCCCAGCCGGGGAGCTGTTTTTT CASSDSPGAPAGELFF
TRBJ2-7 TRBD1 TRBV5-5 - TGTGCCAGCAGCTTGGTACAGGGGGCGGGCTACGAGCAGTACTTC CASSLVQGAGYEQYF
TRBJ2-1 TRBD1 TRBV6-6 - TGTGCCAGCAGTTACCCGGACAGGGGCATTGAGCAGTTCTTC CASSYPDRGIEQFF
TRBJ1-4 - TRBV18 once TGTGCCAGCTCAGCAACTGCCGGGAGGGCAACTAATGAAAAACTGTTTTTT CASSATAGRATNEKLFF
TRBJ1-2 - TRBV5-4 once TGTGCCACCGGGGGATGGGGGGACTATGGCTACACCTTC CATGGWGDYGYTF
TRBJ2-2 - TRBV9 - TGTGCCAGCAGGCCTAGGATCGACGGGGAGCTGTTTTTT CASRPRIDGELFF
TRBJ2-1 - TRBV5-1 - TGCGCCAGCAGCTTAATAGAAGCCCCGGCGGGGGAGCAGTTCTTC CASSLIEAPAGEQFF
TRBJ2-2 - TRBV7-2 - TGTGCCAGCAGCTCGGGGAACACCGGGGAGCTGTTTTTT CASSSGNTGELFF
TRBJ1-4 - TRBV5-4 - TGTGCCAGCAGCAAAGACGGGAGGCCTAATGAAAAACTGTTTTTT CASSKDGRPNEKLFF
TRBJ1-2 - TRBV11-2 few TGTGCCAGCAGCTCCATTAGAGGCCCGGGGAGGAATGGCTACACCTTC CASSSIRGPGRNGYTF
TRBJ2-2 TRBD2 TRBV27 - TGTGCCATCCTAAGCGGGAGGGCCCCGCCCGTCGGGGAGCTGTTTTTT CAILSGRAPPVGELFF
TRBJ1-4 TRBD1 TRBV30 - TGTGCCTCGGCGACGACAGGGGCAGGGGAAAAACTGTTTTTT CASATTGAGEKLFF
TRBJ2-1 - TRBV28 once TGTGCCAGCAGTTTAGAGGGTGAGCAGTTCTTC CASSLEGEQFF
TRBJ1-2 - TRBV27 - TGTGCCAGCAGTTCTATGACAAGGAACTATGGCTACACCTTC CASSSMTRNYGYTF
TRBJ2-1 TRBD1 TRBV9 few TGTGCCAGCAGCGGGCTAGCAGGGGGAACGTACAATGAGCAGTTCTTC CASSGLAGGTYNEQFF
TRBJ2-7 TRBD1 TRBV5-1 - TGCGCCAGCAGCTTGACCCGGGACAGGGCCTACGAGCAGTACTTC CASSLTRDRAYEQYF